The source of this T cell receptor (beta chain) is a study of PD-1 blockade in classical Hodgkin lymphoma. This CDR3 contains 15 residues. V was pared by 9 bases and J by 9 bases, with 11 bases of the junction left unmatched. From germline, CDR1 is MGHRA and CDR2 YSYEKL. This table comes from immunoSEQ multiplex PCR, and its TCRdb copy is limited to in-frame clones, with some not included. This table has around 27,000 clones, roughly 92% appearing once. Regarding time point: newly diagnosed, previously untreated cHL patient sample. The V and J genes are TRBV4-1 and TRBJ1-6, with 10 bases identical to TRBD1. The source material was peripheral blood mononuclear cells (PBMCs). This sequence originates from a human donor with classical Hodgkin lymphoma. The CDR3: CASSRDRGGISPLHF. In DNA form, the CDR3 reads TGCGCCAGTTCCCGGGACAGGGGAGGGATTTCACCCCTCCACTTT.